This T cell receptor beta chain comes out of a study of blood T cell repertoires in COVID-19. The wider study: Samples of COVID-19 (acute and convalescent) were obtained from the United States, Italy and Spain. Sample material is recorded as cDNA or gDNA derived from T cells, B-cell-depleted T cells, or PBMCs.

In the original analysis: Estimation of nucleated cell counts relied on the amplification of reference gene primers. The data were produced by immunoSEQ multiplex PCR, yet TCRdb's version contains in-frame clones alone and is incomplete. That table gives V, J and clone size, and the DNA gave D and trimming. Here the sample spans roughly 110,000 clones, roughly 85% being singletons. V trimming: 1 base; J trimming: 5 bases; junction bases outside the gene matches: 4. Germline V gene data show CDR1 as LGHNA and CDR2 as YSLEER. The CDR3 has 15 residues. The sequence came from a human donor in a cohort sampled during active COVID-19. The chain is built from TRBV4-3 and TRBJ2-7, with 11 positions matching TRBD2. Sequences were obtained from peripheral blood. CDR3 coding DNA: TGCGCCAGCAGCCAAGGAAGTAGCGGGGGGGACGAGCAGTACTTC. This encodes CASSQGSSGGDEQYF.